The 18 T cell receptor beta chains given below trace back to one sample, sequenced in a study of metastatic and nonmetastatic thyroid tumors. Using MiXCR, TCRdb reanalyzed the PCR reads. The table shows 14,000 to 15,000 clones, with roughly a quarter occurring only once. Prior to thyroid surgery, none of the patients had received any treatment. Sample: tumor tissue. The receptors come from a female donor with papillary thyroid cancer or a benign thyroid nodule (not recorded which). Some clones in this sample may be carry-over from other donors' samples.

At least ten counts were recorded for this clone. Just one base apart from a much larger clone, this may be a read error. Other DNA sequences from this sample encode an identical CDR3 as well. V and J are TRBV3-1 and TRBJ2-7, with no clear D. The CDR3 runs to 15 residues. Germline CDR1 LGHDT, CDR2 YNNKEL (reference sequence). In DNA form, the CDR3 reads TGCGCCAGCAGCCAAGAACACGGAGCAGCCTACGAGCAGTACTTC. This translates into CASSQEHGAAYEQYF.

This clone was recorded a few times. V and J are TRBV28 and TRBJ2-6; TRBD1 might be the D (5 bases). Germline-derived CDR1 and CDR2 are MDHEN and SYDVKM. The CDR3 sequence is 14 residues long. The ends were cut back, 3 bases at V and 3 bases at J, with 6 bases in the middle. The CDR3: CASSFQGGANVLTF. DNA of the CDR3: TGTGCCAGCAGTTTCCAGGGTGGGGCCAACGTCCTGACTTTC.

By proportion, this clone is medium-sized. This rearrangement joins TRBV24-1 to TRBJ2-7, with D possibly being TRBD2 (5 bases). CDR1 KGHDR and CDR2 SFDVKD come from the germline V gene. Trimming stripped 3 bases from V and 5 bases from J, with 10 bases between. This CDR3 contains 13 residues. The CDR3, as DNA: TGTGCCACCAGTGATCGGACTCAGGACGAGCAGTACTTC. It encodes CATSDRTQDEQYF.

Within the sample, this clone is medium-sized (0.01 to 0.1%). V and J are TRBV6-1 and TRBJ2-1, with D possibly being TRBD2 (6 bases). This CDR3 has 14 residues. Germline V lookup: CDR1 MNHNS, CDR2 SASEGT. V was cut by 6 bases and J by 2 bases, with 11 bases left in between. The CDR3 nucleotides read TGTGCCAGCAGCCGGGACTCCCCCTACAATGAGCAGTTCTTC. It specifies CASSRDSPYNEQFF.

The rearrangement joins TRBV11-2 to TRBJ1-2; tentative D call: TRBD1 (5 bases). Germline CDR1 SGHAT, CDR2 FQNNGV. V dropped 1 base and J dropped 12 bases, with 15 bases sitting between them. The CDR3 contains 13 residues. The CDR3 DNA is TGTGCCAGCAGCTTAGTCGGAGGGACCCCCCACACCTTC. Its protein is CASSLVGGTPHTF.

This clone has a handful of counts. The chain joins TRBV28 to TRBJ2-1; D tentatively fits TRBD1 or TRBD2 (5 bases each). Per germline, CDR1 MDHEN and CDR2 SYDVKM. This CDR3 is built from 13 residues. The V end lost 4 bases, the J end lost 7 bases, and 11 bases lay between the germline ends. The DNA of the CDR3 is TGTGCCAGCAGTTGGGGACGGTCGAATGAGCAGTTCTTC. It specifies CASSWGRSNEQFF.

Remarks on this clone: One end of the junction fails to match germline, which may point to a read error. The chain links TRBV9 to TRBJ1-6; 8 bases match TRBD1. Germline-derived CDR1 and CDR2 are SGDLS and YYNGEE. The CDR3 spans 14 residues. CDR3 in amino acids: CVSSVGQGSSTLHF. The CDR3 bases are TGTGTCAGCAGCGTTGGACAGGGATCCTCCACCCTCCACTTT.

The chain employs TRBV6-2 or TRBV6-3 and TRBJ2-5, with D possibly matching TRBD1 (6 bases). Trimming took 6 bases from V and 1 from J, leaving 12 bases between them. The CDR3 runs 14 residues. Germline V lookup: CDR1 MNHEY, CDR2 SVGEGT. Written as DNA, the CDR3 is TGTGCCAGCAGAGAGACAGGAATCCAAGAGACCCAGTACTTC. It yields the protein CASRETGIQETQYF.

This clone was observed at least ten times. V and J are TRBV18 and TRBJ1-3; unclear D gene. Between the trimmed V and J ends, which lost 1 base and 2 bases, there was a span of 15 bases. The germline gives CDR1 KGHSH, CDR2 LQKENI. CDR3 length equals 17 residues. The CDR3 protein is CASSPRIPGRTGNTIYF. Here the CDR3 DNA reads TGTGCCAGCTCACCACGCATCCCGGGGAGAACTGGAAACACCATATATTTT.

The sample holds many counts of this clone. This sequence may be a read error, since a much larger clone differs from it by one base. The DNA for the CDR3 is TGTGCCAGCAGTTCCTCTCCACCGGGACGGACTGAAGCTTTCTTT. It translates to CASSSSPPGRTEAFF. The rearrangement joins TRBV12-3 or TRBV12-4 to TRBJ1-1; possible D gene TRBD1, 5 bases. The CDR3 spans 15 residues. The ends were cut back, 4 bases at V and 5 bases at J, with 17 bases in the middle.

This clone was seen at least ten times. V and J are TRBV5-1 and TRBJ2-5; no firm D call. Trimming took 5 bases from V and 4 from J, leaving 12 bases between them. Germline loops: CDR1 SGHRS, CDR2 YFSETQ. This CDR3 is built from 13 residues. The CDR3 region has the DNA TGCGCCAGCAGGTATGAGGCTCGAGAGACCCAGTACTTC. Its protein product is CASRYEARETQYF. The full variable domain, with the rest looked up from reference TRBV5-1 and TRBJ2-5, is KAGVTQTPRYLIKTRGQQVTLSCSPISGHRSVSWYQQTPGQGLQFLFEYFSETQRNKGNFPGRFSGRQFSNSRSEMNVSTLELGDSALYLCASRYEARETQYFGPGTRLLVL.

Details on this clone: A much larger clone sits a single nucleotide away, making a read error possible. This rearrangement joins TRBV7-7 to TRBJ2-5, with 10 bases lining up with TRBD2. CDR1 SSHAT and CDR2 FNYEAQ come from the germline V gene (reference sequence). There are 17 residues in the CDR3. CDR3 in amino acids: CASRLALLAGEVETQYF. The CDR3 nucleotides read TGTGCTAGCAGATTAGCACTCCTAGCGGGAGAGGTAGAGACCCAGTACTTC.

The chain couples TRBV28 to TRBJ2-2, with 9 nucleotides matching TRBD2. Per germline, CDR1 MDHEN and CDR2 SYDVKM. Losses at the gene ends were 5 bases for V and 6 bases for J; bases not matched to a gene: 4. This CDR3 has 14 residues. CDR3 residues: CASSRTSAAGELFF. In DNA form, the CDR3 reads TGTGCCAGCAGTCGGACTAGCGCTGCCGGGGAGCTGTTTTTT.

Only one count was recorded for this clone. V is TRBV30 and J is TRBJ2-7; D may be TRBD1 or TRBD2 (5 bases each). Germline assignment: CDR1 GTSNPN and CDR2 SVGIG (reference sequence). CDR3 length: 13 amino acids. V lost 2 bases and J 0 bases, leaving 8 bases between the germline ends. CDR3 sequence (DNA): TGTGCCTGGAGTTCAGGGAGCTCCTACGAGCAGTACTTC. Protein: CAWSSGSSYEQYF.

This clone was detected ten times or more. The V and J genes are TRBV11-2 and TRBJ2-7; D assignment may be TRBD1 or TRBD2 (5 bases each). Germline assignment: CDR1 SGHAT and CDR2 FQNNGV. This CDR3 contains 16 residues. V gave up 5 bases and J gave up 1 base, with 18 bases separating them. The CDR3 DNA reads TGTGCCAGCAGCCCCAGGGCCCAGGAGGCTTCCTACGAGCAGTACTTC. This codes for CASSPRAQEASYEQYF.

This clone has a handful of counts. This sequence joins TRBV28 and TRBJ2-7; perhaps D is TRBD1 or TRBD2 (5 bases each). The CDR3 length is 15 residues. V lost 6 bases and J lost 2, with 17 bases in between. In germline, CDR1 is MDHEN, CDR2 SYDVKM. The CDR3 nucleotides read TGTGCCAGCAGGTCCGGGACCCAAAATCCCTACGAGCAGTACTTC. This encodes CASRSGTQNPYEQYF.

This clone was observed a few times. V and J are TRBV10-1 and TRBJ2-7; 7 nucleotides match TRBD1. CDR1 and CDR2 from the germline V gene are WNHNN and SYGVQD (reference sequence). Trimming at V came to 5 bases and at J to 3 bases, leaving 10 bases not matched to a gene. The CDR3 contains 15 residues. Here the CDR3 reads CASSSWTGLNYEQYF. For the CDR3, the DNA is TGCGCCAGCAGTTCATGGACAGGCCTCAACTACGAGCAGTACTTC.

The rearrangement joins TRBV4-3 to TRBJ1-5; the D is unclear. Deletions cut 0 bases from V and 3 bases from J, with 9 bases between. The CDR3 has 15 residues. CDR1 LGHNA and CDR2 YSLEER come from the germline V gene. The CDR3: CASSQDGVNNQPQHF. The CDR3 DNA follows: TGCGCCAGCAGCCAAGATGGGGTTAACAATCAGCCCCAGCATTTT.